This T cell receptor beta chain was captured by sequencing in a study of identical twins. This clonotype was counted between two and nine times. Its cognate antigen is unknown. General study results and limits: Diverse VJ usage suggested most zero-insertion clonotypes were not invariant T cells. Models came in too low on out-of-frame TCR alpha sharing in monozygotic twins. There was an excess of low generation probability in the out-of-frame alpha sequences that twins shared. Abundant cord blood beta clonotypes carried fewer insertions; memory repertoires showed none.

The length of the CDR3 is 13 residues. Germline CDR1 reads SGHNT; CDR2 reads YENEEA. V was clipped by 6 bases and J by 7 bases, with 13 bases between them. TCRdb called the 5' RACE reads again in MiXCR, with one record for every CDR3 protein. Of 350,000 to 600,000 distinct CDR3 sequences listed, 14% are singletons. These same records also appear under a second study, on yellow fever vaccine responses in identical twins.

This clonotype was sampled from a woman aged 18-30 years in good health. The sample was CD4+ T cells sorted from blood. The V gene is TRBV11-3, the J gene TRBJ2-1, with D unclear. CDR3 loop: CASSASWVNEQFF. DNA of the CDR3: TGTGCCAGCAGTGCGAGCTGGGTAAATGAGCAGTTCTTC.